Detailed here is one T cell receptor beta chain. Its specificity is unknown. Measured with immunoSEQ multiplex PCR; TCRdb has only the in-frame clones, and not every one. The sample shows more than 95,000 clones, roughly 90% of them seen only once. The CDR3 loop spans 16 amino acids. CDR1 and CDR2 (germline): GTSNPN, SVGIG (reference sequence). This sample was included in a study of T cell responses to AZD1222 COVID-19 vaccine. Notes on the study in general: Donors skewed white British and female; clonal diversity was possibly underestimated.

The input for sequencing was peripheral blood, taken on day 0 of AZD1222 vaccination. The gene calls are TRBV30 and TRBJ2-6, with 10 bases matching TRBD1. The source of this sequence is an adult in good health. The CDR3: CAVARDRGAGANVLTF. CDR3 in DNA: TGTGCTGTAGCCCGGGACAGGGGAGCTGGGGCCAACGTCCTGACTTTC.